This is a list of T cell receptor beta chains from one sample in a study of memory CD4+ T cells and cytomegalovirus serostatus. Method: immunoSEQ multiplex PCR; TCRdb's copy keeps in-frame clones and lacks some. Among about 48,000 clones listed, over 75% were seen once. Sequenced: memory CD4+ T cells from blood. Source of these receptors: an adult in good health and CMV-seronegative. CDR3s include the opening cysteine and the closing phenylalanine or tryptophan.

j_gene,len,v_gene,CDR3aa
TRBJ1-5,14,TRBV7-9,CASSFQGSNQPQHF
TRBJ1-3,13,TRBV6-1,CASSRQGADTIYF
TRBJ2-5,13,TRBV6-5,CASSPSMKETQYF
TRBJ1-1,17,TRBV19,CASSPFGLAGGDTEAFF
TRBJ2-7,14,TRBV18,CASSPKRGTYEQYF
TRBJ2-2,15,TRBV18,CASSQGRADTGELFF
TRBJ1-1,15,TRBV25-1,CASSAQGARVAEAFF
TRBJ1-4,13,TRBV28,CASKEGFNEKLFF
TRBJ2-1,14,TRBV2,CASREGGPYNEQFF
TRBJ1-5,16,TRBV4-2,CASSQEGIGGYQPQHF
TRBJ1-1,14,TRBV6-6,CASSRGGGSLEAFF
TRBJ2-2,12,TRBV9,CASSFTKGELFF
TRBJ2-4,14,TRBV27,CASSPSGQGNIQYF
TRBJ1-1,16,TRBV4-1,CASSHDPRTGDTEAFF
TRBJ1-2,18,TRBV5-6,CASSLHPSLGQGASGYTF
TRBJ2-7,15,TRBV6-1,CASSPGGGGSYEQYF
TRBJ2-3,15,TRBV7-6,CASTLGTSRGDTQYF
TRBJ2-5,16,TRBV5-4,CASSLARAQFGETQYF